The rows below give T cell receptor beta chains drawn from one sample of a study of T-cell memory formation after mild COVID-19. TCRdb fed the 5' RACE reads into MiXCR, producing one record per CDR3 protein. The repertoire has about 35,000 distinct CDR3 sequences, around 20% of them found once; the top ten carry roughly 1.4%. Sequencing was carried out using PBMCs or a T cell subset sorted from them (not recorded which). The receptors shown here come from an adult who had mild COVID-19 (a few samples of this study predate the infection). Cell type and time point are not known. Both conserved end residues are part of each CDR3. Each record gives: V gene, clone size, CDR3 protein. Size values are once, few and many counts, or a class for expanded clones, and some rows have none.

V: TRBV5-1
size: many
CDR3: CASSLIQALTDTEAFF

V: TRBV12-3/TRBV12-4
size: many
CDR3: CASSLDLPNYGYTF

V: TRBV12-3/TRBV12-4
size: many
CDR3: CATSGQLGSPLHF

V: TRBV24-1
size: many
CDR3: CATSDSRTGGHNEQFF

V: TRBV12-3/TRBV12-4
size: many
CDR3: CASSLIPPAGELFF

V: TRBV5-1
size: many
CDR3: CASSLTPGNTEAFF

V: TRBV12-3/TRBV12-4
size: many
CDR3: CASTRDRGTEAFF

V: TRBV20-1
size: .
CDR3: CSARDRTRDYGYTF

V: TRBV18
size: .
CDR3: CASSPPGTRTNNEQFF

V: TRBV18
size: many
CDR3: CASSPPGTGVTNTGELFF

V: TRBV20-1
size: .
CDR3: CSARPTGGEGQPQHF

V: TRBV11-2
size: many
CDR3: CASRAISGRRGNEQFF

V: TRBV3-1
size: .
CDR3: CASSIRDRAHDTQYF

V: TRBV4-1
size: many
CDR3: CASSQDLLPGANVLTF

V: TRBV7-6
size: few
CDR3: CASSLAVGNTEAFF

V: TRBV4-2
size: many
CDR3: CASSQVRYGYTF

V: TRBV18
size: many
CDR3: CASSPDRVGYEQYF

V: TRBV6-6
size: many
CDR3: CASSYSLTGGTNNEQFF

V: TRBV6-2/TRBV6-3
size: .
CDR3: CASSYRDRGVKNIQYF

V: TRBV12-3/TRBV12-4
size: many
CDR3: CASRIDSNEQFF

V: TRBV7-9
size: many
CDR3: CASSLERGTEQYF

V: TRBV5-1
size: .
CDR3: CASSLAEGSEQYF

V: TRBV7-9
size: .
CDR3: CASSHNAPHEQFF

V: TRBV24-1
size: many
CDR3: CATSDSGRGHNQPQHF

V: TRBV12-3/TRBV12-4
size: .
CDR3: CASSLAGAGDEQYF

V: TRBV7-8
size: .
CDR3: CASSLTDRGRRGYTF

V: TRBV12-3/TRBV12-4
size: many
CDR3: CASRGTWRYSTDTQYF

V: TRBV7-9
size: .
CDR3: CASSFPGANVLTF

V: TRBV25-1
size: once
CDR3: CASSPGTAQGYTF

V: TRBV7-9
size: .
CDR3: CASSHPSAFYNEQFF

V: TRBV6-6
size: many
CDR3: CASSRQESGRASSYEQYF

V: TRBV7-9
size: many
CDR3: CASSLKTEAFF

V: TRBV4-2
size: many
CDR3: CASSQVYSGRALLYNEQFF

V: TRBV24-1
size: .
CDR3: CATSDLGLAGHNEQFF

V: TRBV15
size: many
CDR3: CATSRDRGEQETQYF

V: TRBV7-2
size: many
CDR3: CASSLARYTDTQYF

V: TRBV6-5
size: many
CDR3: CASSYSGGGYTF

V: TRBV4-3
size: many
CDR3: CASSPKSGTAPSGANVLTF

V: TRBV5-5
size: .
CDR3: CASSFGANTGELFF

V: TRBV7-9
size: .
CDR3: CASSLDGLSASTDTQYF

V: TRBV20-1
size: many
CDR3: CSAKTGRADTQYF

V: TRBV5-1
size: once
CDR3: CASREGSGELFF

V: TRBV12-3/TRBV12-4
size: many
CDR3: CASRPGQREAFF

V: TRBV7-2
size: many
CDR3: CASSSLGRASGNTIYF

V: TRBV20-1
size: many
CDR3: CSARSRSGYTF

V: TRBV2
size: many
CDR3: CASSEALAGRAGYEQYF

V: TRBV12-3/TRBV12-4
size: medium-sized
CDR3: CASRETGGRYEQYF

V: TRBV7-8
size: many
CDR3: CASSPMGVSSGNTIYF

V: TRBV7-6
size: .
CDR3: CASSSVPSEQFF

V: TRBV20-1
size: .
CDR3: CSTEEPYQETQYF

V: TRBV5-1
size: .
CDR3: CASSLIQGNEKLIF

V: TRBV6-5
size: many
CDR3: CASSPQTGSYGYTF

V: TRBV5-1
size: many
CDR3: CASSLDGLGGRGNEKLFF